The 23 T cell receptor beta chains listed next were all sequenced from one sample in a study of identical twins. TCRdb fed the 5' RACE reads into MiXCR, producing one record per CDR3 protein. The sample carries 600,000 to 800,000 distinct CDR3 sequences, roughly 20% recorded once. This sample also belongs to another study, concerning T cells expressing NK-cell markers.

The sequencing sample was made of PBMCs. These receptor sequences come from a woman between 18 and 29 years old in good health.

This chain uses TRBV12-3 or TRBV12-4 with TRBJ2-1, with unresolved D. V lost 2 bases and J lost 0, with 17 bases in between. There are 18 residues in the CDR3. The CDR3 protein is CASSLLGFGLSSYNEQFF. The CDR3 nucleotides read TGTGCCAGCAGTTTATTAGGCTTTGGTCTGAGCTCCTACAATGAGCAGTTCTTC.

V and J are TRBV12-3 or TRBV12-4 and TRBJ2-3; the D is unclear. Trimming took 6 bases from V and 4 from J, leaving 8 bases between them. The CDR3 runs 12 residues. The chain's CDR3 is CASSPLPDTQYF. For the CDR3, the DNA is TGTGCCAGCAGCCCCTTGCCAGATACGCAGTATTTT.

This clonotype was detected many times. The chain combines TRBV6-1 with TRBJ2-3; D gene unclear. The CDR3 is 13 residues long. The germline V gene encodes CDR1 MNHNS and CDR2 SASEGT. V lost 6 bases to trimming and J lost 4 bases, with 11 bases between them. This CDR3 is CASRDRSADTQYF. In DNA form, the CDR3 reads TGTGCCAGCAGGGACCGGAGTGCAGATACGCAGTATTTT.

The sample holds a few counts of this clonotype. This sequence joins TRBV9 and TRBJ2-1, with 9 bases fitting TRBD2. CDR3 length: 15 amino acids. The J segment lost 7 bases and the V segment lost 4 bases, leaving 9 bases of the junction unmatched. Germline V gene sequence: CDR1 SGDLS, CDR2 YYNGEE. The CDR3 coding sequence is TGTGCCAGCAGCACCTTAGCGGGAGTGGGGAATGAGCAGTTCTTC. Residues: CASSTLAGVGNEQFF.

The chain joins TRBV15 to TRBJ2-3, with a possible D match to TRBD1 (6 bases). CDR3 size: 12 residues. Germline V gene data show CDR1 as LNHNV and CDR2 as YYDKDF (reference sequence). With 3 bases removed from V and 7 bases from J, the gap between germline ends came to 8 bases. The CDR3 nucleotides are TGTGCCACCAGCAGGGGGGCAAATACGCAGTATTTT. Protein sequence: CATSRGANTQYF.

This clonotype was detected only a few times. The rearrangement uses TRBV12-3 or TRBV12-4 and TRBJ2-5; D is uncertain. This CDR3 region has 14 residues. Trimming shortened V by 2 bases and J by 7 bases, and 14 bases separated the two germline ends. CDR3 DNA sequence: TGTGCCAGCAGTTTACCCGGGTCCTTTGGGACCCAGTACTTC. Encoded protein: CASSLPGSFGTQYF.

This clonotype came up a few times. CDR3 sequence: CASSLPGLETQYF. The CDR3 bases are TGTGCCAGCAGTTTGCCCGGGTTGGAGACCCAGTACTTC. This chain connects TRBV12-3 or TRBV12-4 to TRBJ2-5, with unresolved D. The CDR3 length is 13 residues. The V and J ends lost 3 bases and 5 bases respectively, with 10 bases between them.

Notes on this clonotype: At one of its ends the junction is not consistent with the germline gene, which may arise from a read error. The chain combines TRBV15 with TRBJ2-3; TRBD2 matches at 9 bases. Germline V gene data show CDR1 as LNHNV and CDR2 as YYDKDF (reference sequence). The CDR3 totals 15 residues. This CDR3 reads CATTRLAEQTDTQYF. For the CDR3, the DNA is TGTGCCACCACCAGACTAGCGGAACAGACAGATACGCAGTATTTT.

The gene calls are TRBV6-1 and TRBJ1-1; D might be TRBD1 (5 bases). The CDR3 spans 16 residues. Germline loops: CDR1 MNHNS, CDR2 SASEGT. Trimming took 7 bases from V and 3 from J, leaving 21 bases between them. DNA of the CDR3: TGTGCCAGCAACAACCGGGTACAGGCGGGGTACACTGAAGCTTTCTTT. Translated, it gives CASNNRVQAGYTEAFF.

The chain employs TRBV20-1 and TRBJ2-7; a weak D match, TRBD2 (6 bases). The CDR3 has 14 residues. The germline CDR1 and CDR2 sequences are DFQATT and SNEGSKA (reference sequence). Trimming removed 3 bases from V and 0 bases from J, with 12 bases in between. CDR3: CSASGGTASYEQYF. The CDR3 nucleotides are TGCAGTGCTAGCGGGGGTACCGCCTCCTACGAGCAGTACTTC.

The genes are TRBV10-3 and TRBJ2-4, with unresolved D. The CDR3 length is 13 residues. Per germline, CDR1 ENHRY and CDR2 SYGVKD. V gave up 6 bases and J gave up 4 bases, with 10 bases separating them. The CDR3, as DNA: TGTGCCATCAGGGAAACAGAGAAAAACATTCAGTACTTC. Its translation: CAIRETEKNIQYF.

The CDR3 DNA reads as TGTGCCAGCAGCTTCGGGACTAGCATCTACGAGCAGTACTTC. This codes for CASSFGTSIYEQYF. The chain links TRBV7-9 to TRBJ2-7, with 9 bases identical to TRBD2. The V and J ends lost 3 bases and 3 bases, in that order; junction bases with no gene match: 3. CDR1 and CDR2 (germline): SEHNR, FQNEAQ (reference sequence). The CDR3 length is 14 residues.

This clonotype has ten or more counts. J is TRBJ2-2 and V is TRBV20-1; weak D call: TRBD2 (6 bases). Between the trimmed V and J ends, which lost 3 bases and 6 bases, there was a span of 14 bases. CDR1 and CDR2 (germline): DFQATT, SNEGSKA (reference sequence). This CDR3 contains 14 residues. The CDR3 is CSASFPGVPGELFF. In nucleotides, the CDR3 is TGCAGTGCTAGCTTCCCGGGAGTACCCGGGGAGCTGTTTTTT.

This clonotype appeared a few times. This sequence joins TRBV7-9 and TRBJ2-3, with D possibly TRBD2 on 6 matching bases. The V end lost 3 bases, the J end lost 3 bases, and 16 bases lay between the germline ends. Germline assignment: CDR1 SEHNR and CDR2 FQNEAQ (reference sequence). The CDR3 runs 16 residues. The CDR3 DNA sequence: TGTGCCAGCAGCTTGATCATAGCCGGGAGTACAGATACGCAGTATTTT. Its translation is CASSLIIAGSTDTQYF.

This clonotype was counted between two and nine times. This chain uses TRBV20-1 with TRBJ1-2; D remains unclear. The V gene's germline CDR1 is DFQATT and CDR2 SNEGSKA (reference sequence). The V end lost 6 bases, the J end lost 2 bases, and 13 bases lay between the germline ends. The CDR3 covers 13 residues. The CDR3 DNA follows: TGCAGTGCCCCTACGACCGAGAACTATGGCTACACCTTC. It yields the protein CSAPTTENYGYTF.

The chain employs TRBV19 and TRBJ2-4; 7 nucleotides align to TRBD2. Germline lookup yields CDR1 LNHDA and CDR2 SQIVND (reference sequence). Trimming at V came to 7 bases and at J to 5 bases, leaving 11 bases not matched to a gene. The CDR3 is 15 amino acids. The CDR3: CASNPSGMPQNIQYF. The CDR3, as DNA: TGTGCCAGTAACCCAAGCGGGATGCCCCAAAACATTCAGTACTTC.

The V and J genes are TRBV9 and TRBJ2-2; TRBD1 agrees at 9 bases. Losses at the gene ends were 1 base for V and 5 bases for J; bases not matched to a gene: 3. In germline, CDR1 is SGDLS, CDR2 YYNGEE. The CDR3 has 15 amino acids. CDR3 sequence reads: CASSVFGTGTGELFF. For the CDR3, the DNA is TGTGCCAGCAGCGTATTCGGGACAGGGACCGGGGAGCTGTTTTTT. Supplemented by reference TRBV9 and TRBJ2-2, the full variable domain reads DSGVTQTPKHLITATGQRVTLRCSPRSGDLSVYWYQQSLDQGLQFLIQYYNGEERAKGNILERFSAQQFPDLHSELNLSSLELGDSALYFCASSVFGTGTGELFFGEGSRLTVL.

In this sample, this clonotype turned up a few times. The genes are TRBV20-1 and TRBJ2-1, with D possibly matching TRBD2 (5 bases). The CDR3 consists of 14 residues. The germline V gene encodes CDR1 DFQATT and CDR2 SNEGSKA (reference sequence). Trimming pared 2 bases from V and 6 bases from J, leaving 14 bases between. The CDR3 loop is CSARQRRRGNEQFF. CDR3 DNA sequence: TGCAGTGCTAGACAAAGGAGGAGAGGCAATGAGCAGTTCTTC.

This chain connects TRBV4-1 to TRBJ2-5; D not certain. Germline V gene lookup returns CDR1 MGHRA and CDR2 YSYEKL. Trimming shortened V by 4 bases and J by 1 base, and 7 bases separated the two germline ends. The CDR3 is made up of 13 amino acids. The CDR3 loop is CASSRRIQETQYF. As DNA, the CDR3 is TGCGCCAGCAGCCGCCGTATCCAAGAGACCCAGTACTTC.

The genes are TRBV6-1 and TRBJ2-5; D is perhaps TRBD1 or TRBD2 (6 bases each). V dropped 7 bases and J dropped 6 bases, with 15 bases sitting between them. This CDR3 region has 13 residues. CDR1 MNHNS and CDR2 SASEGT come from the germline V gene. CDR3 protein: CASTQWGAKTQYF. CDR3 DNA sequence: TGTGCCAGCACCCAGTGGGGGGCTAAGACCCAGTACTTC.

The chain's CDR3 is CAIRGTFPAEAFF. CDR3 coding DNA: TGTGCCATCAGGGGCACATTCCCGGCTGAAGCTTTCTTT. This chain joins TRBV10-3 and TRBJ1-1; D is ambiguous. Trimming pared 6 bases from V and 6 bases from J, leaving 14 bases between. CDR1 ENHRY and CDR2 SYGVKD come from the germline V gene. The CDR3 has 13 amino acids.

Details on this clonotype: A much larger clone lies a single base off, so this may be a read error. The rearrangement links TRBV7-9 to TRBJ2-3; D unclear. Germline V lookup: CDR1 SEHNR, CDR2 FQNEAQ (reference sequence). This CDR3 region has 13 residues. For the CDR3, the DNA is TGTGCCAGCAGCTTAGATTTAGGAGATCCGCAGTATTTT. Its protein is CASSLDLGDPQYF.

This clonotype came up many times. This chain connects TRBV7-8 to TRBJ2-1, with D possibly TRBD2 on 5 matching bases. The CDR3 totals 15 residues. Germline assignment: CDR1 SGHVS and CDR2 FQNEAQ. Trimming took 5 bases from V and 1 from J, leaving 12 bases between them. This CDR3 is CASSQDSGSYNEQFF. The CDR3 DNA sequence: TGTGCCAGCAGCCAGGATTCGGGATCCTACAATGAGCAGTTCTTC. Filled out from reference TRBV7-8 and TRBJ2-1, the complete variable domain reads GAGVSQSPRYKVAKRGQDVALRCDPISGHVSLFWYQQALGQGPEFLTYFQNEAQLDKSGLPSDRFFAERPEGSVSTLKIQRTQQEDSAVYLCASSQDSGSYNEQFFGPGTRLTVL.